The 24 T cell receptor beta chains reported below all come from one sample, sequenced in a study of blood T cells in healthy people across ages. The second PCR ran about 7 to 12 cycles with a sample-barcoded 5' primer and J-beta primers. A single record per CDR3 protein comes from TCRdb applying MiXCR to the 5' RACE reads. The table records fewer than 2,000,000 distinct CDR3 sequences, about two fifths of them present only once. The sequenced material came from blood. Every receptor here comes from a human donor in good health.

In this sample, this clonotype turned up many times. The genes are TRBV15 and TRBJ1-4; TRBD1 aligns across 8 bases. V lost 4 bases, J lost 7 bases, and 5 bases stayed unmatched. CDR1 is LNHNV and CDR2 is YYDKDF in the germline V gene (reference sequence). The CDR3 sequence is 14 residues long. CDR3 region: CATSKEQGAEKLFF. CDR3 nucleotide sequence: TGTGCCACCAGCAAGGAGCAGGGGGCTGAAAAACTGTTTTTT.

The genes are TRBV7-2 and TRBJ2-3, with a possible D match to TRBD2 (7 bases). V was trimmed by 5 bases and J by 5 bases, leaving 17 bases between them. Germline V gene data show CDR1 as SGHTA and CDR2 as FQGNSA. This CDR3 has 15 residues. The CDR3 is CASSPHGGARDTQYF. The CDR3 region has the DNA TGTGCCAGCAGCCCACATGGGGGGGCAAGAGATACGCAGTATTTT.

V is TRBV6-2 or TRBV6-3 and J is TRBJ2-7; D gene unclear. The CDR3 is 12 amino acids. Germline V gives CDR1 MNHEY, CDR2 SVGEGT. Deletions cut 8 bases from V and 2 bases from J, with 10 bases between. For the CDR3, the DNA is TGTGCCAGCGGCAGGACCGCCTACGAGCAGTACTTC. This encodes CASGRTAYEQYF.

The chain carries TRBV27 and TRBJ2-7; D unclear. The germline CDR1 and CDR2 sequences are MNHEY and SMNVEV (reference sequence). The CDR3 is made up of 16 amino acids. The V gene lost 2 bases and the J gene lost 0 bases, with 14 bases spanning the gap. CDR3 nucleotides: TGTGCCAGCAGTTTAAGTTGGGTAAAGAGCTCCTACGAGCAGTACTTC. Protein sequence: CASSLSWVKSSYEQYF.

The gene calls are TRBV10-3 and TRBJ2-7; TRBD1 might be the D (6 bases). The germline gives CDR1 ENHRY, CDR2 SYGVKD. The CDR3 has 14 amino acids. Trimming took off 9 bases at V and 5 bases at J, with 20 bases between the two ends. CDR3: CAMGEGDVSDEQYF. As DNA, the CDR3 is TGTGCCATGGGAGAGGGGGACGTATCCGACGAGCAGTACTTC.

This clonotype was seen only a few times. This rearrangement joins TRBV7-9 to TRBJ1-2; maybe TRBD1 (5 bases). Germline CDR1 is SEHNR and CDR2 is FQNEAQ (reference sequence). V was clipped by 5 bases and J by 4 bases, with 20 bases between them. The CDR3 runs to 16 residues. CDR3 region: CASSPSLGQGAYGYTF. DNA of the CDR3: TGTGCCAGCAGCCCCTCTCTGGGTCAGGGCGCCTATGGCTACACCTTC.

J is TRBJ2-7 and V is TRBV6-1, with D possibly being TRBD1 or TRBD2 (6 bases each). V lost 6 bases to trimming and J lost 5 bases, with 14 bases between them. CDR1 MNHNS and CDR2 SASEGT come from the germline V gene. The CDR3 contains 13 residues. The CDR3 DNA reads as TGTGCCAGCAGAGGGGGGCCTTGGAACGAGCAGTACTTC. Translating it yields CASRGGPWNEQYF.

This chain connects TRBV15 to TRBJ2-7, with a possible D match to TRBD1 (6 bases). Trimming removed 5 bases at V and 9 bases at J, with 11 bases between. CDR3 length: 11 amino acids. Germline-derived CDR1 and CDR2 are LNHNV and YYDKDF (reference sequence). For the CDR3, the DNA is TGTGCCACCAGCTCACAGACAGGGCAGTACTTC. It translates to CATSSQTGQYF.

The J gene is TRBJ1-5, the V gene TRBV6-5, with 8 bases lining up with TRBD1. The length of the CDR3 is 15 residues. CDR1 is MNHEY and CDR2 is SVGAGI in the germline V gene. With V trimmed by 0 bases and J by 6 bases, 4 bases remained unmatched. CDR3 coding DNA: TGTGCCAGCAGTTACTCTACAGGGGGACGTCAGCCCCAGCATTTT. Translated, it gives CASSYSTGGRQPQHF.

Remarks on this clonotype: A much larger clone lies one base from this, so it may be a read error. This chain connects TRBV6-5 to TRBJ1-2, with 8 bases fitting TRBD1. Germline V lookup: CDR1 MNHEY, CDR2 SVGAGI. The CDR3 has 16 residues. Trimming removed 2 bases from V and 2 bases from J; junction bases left unmatched: 7. The CDR3, as DNA: TGTGCCAGCAGTTACGCCAGGACAGGGTCGAACTATGGCTACACCTTC. It specifies CASSYARTGSNYGYTF.

This clonotype turned up a few times. This sequence joins TRBV24-1 and TRBJ2-3; 8 bases align to TRBD2. V lost 3 bases to trimming and J lost 4 bases; unmatched junction nucleotides: 8. Germline V gene data show CDR1 as KGHDR and CDR2 as SFDVKD. This CDR3 region has 16 residues. For the CDR3, the DNA is TGTGCCACCAGTGATCCCCAAGCGGGGGAGCCAGATACGCAGTATTTT. Translated: CATSDPQAGEPDTQYF.

The genes are TRBV20-1 and TRBJ2-7, with D perhaps being TRBD1 or TRBD2 (5 bases each). V lost 3 bases, J lost 3 bases, and 18 bases lay in between. This CDR3 region has 15 residues. Germline CDR1 is DFQATT and CDR2 is SNEGSKA (reference sequence). The CDR3 bases are TGCAGTGCTAGGGGCCGGGGCCAGAATGGCTACGAGCAGTACTTC. This gives the protein CSARGRGQNGYEQYF.

The chain links TRBV7-9 to TRBJ1-5, with D tentatively TRBD1 (6 bases). The ends were cut back, 4 bases at V and 4 bases at J, with 11 bases in the middle. The CDR3 has 14 residues. Germline V gene lookup returns CDR1 SEHNR and CDR2 FQNEAQ (reference sequence). The CDR3 nucleotides are TGTGCCAGCAGCTCGAAGACAGGAAATCAGCCCCAGCATTTT. It encodes CASSSKTGNQPQHF.

The V call is TRBV4-1, the J call TRBJ2-5, with D tentatively TRBD1 or TRBD2 (5 bases each). CDR3 length: 15 residues. Trimming took off 3 bases at V and 2 bases at J, with 13 bases between the two ends. Germline V gene lookup returns CDR1 MGHRA and CDR2 YSYEKL. The CDR3 spells CASSQGTVQQETQYF. The CDR3 DNA follows: TGCGCCAGCAGCCAGGGGACCGTCCAGCAAGAGACCCAGTACTTC.

The rearrangement links TRBV4-1 to TRBJ2-2, with D hard to call. The CDR3 is made up of 15 amino acids. CDR1 and CDR2 from the germline V gene are MGHRA and YSYEKL. The V end lost 1 base, the J end lost 6 bases, and 12 bases lay between the germline ends. CDR3 coding DNA: TGCGCCAGCAGCCAAGTTTCGCCATTGGCCGGGGAGCTGTTTTTT. Translating it yields CASSQVSPLAGELFF.

J is TRBJ1-2 and V is TRBV6-5, with D unclear. The CDR3 contains 12 residues. In germline, CDR1 is MNHEY, CDR2 SVGAGI. V lost 5 bases and J lost 7, with 11 bases in between. The CDR3 spells CASSTTEGGYTF. The CDR3 DNA reads TGTGCCAGCAGTACCACGGAGGGTGGCTACACCTTC.

The chain couples TRBV6-5 to TRBJ2-5; perhaps D is TRBD1 or TRBD2 (5 bases each). The CDR3 consists of 14 residues. Trimming shortened V by 8 bases and J by 1 base, and 14 bases separated the two germline ends. Germline V gene sequence: CDR1 MNHEY, CDR2 SVGAGI. The CDR3 sequence is CASSRSGTQETQYF. The CDR3 bases are TGTGCCAGCTCACGGTCCGGGACCCAAGAGACCCAGTACTTC.

V is TRBV29-1 and J is TRBJ2-3, with 9 bases fitting TRBD1. The CDR3 runs to 14 residues. CDR1 is SQVTM and CDR2 is ANQGSEA in the germline V gene. Trimming cost V 3 bases and J 1 base; bases outside gene matches: 2. The CDR3 protein is CSVEGTGRTDTQYF. DNA for the CDR3: TGCAGCGTTGAGGGGACAGGGCGCACAGATACGCAGTATTTT.

This chain connects TRBV12-3 or TRBV12-4 to TRBJ2-1; D is possibly TRBD2 (5 bases). CDR3 size: 16 residues. The V and J ends lost 6 bases and 0 bases respectively, with 15 bases between them. Here the CDR3 reads CASRPSEGFSYNEQFF. CDR3 bases: TGTGCCAGCAGACCCTCCGAGGGCTTCTCCTACAATGAGCAGTTCTTC.

Only a few counts were recorded for this clonotype. The chain recombines TRBV6-1 with TRBJ1-6, with 7 bases identical to TRBD1. The CDR3 length is 19 residues. Germline trimming cut 6 bases from V and 6 bases from J; bases unmatched to any gene: 20. Germline V CDR1 and CDR2: MNHNS, SASEGT. The CDR3 spells CASRQLFGTGTALNSPLHF. DNA of the CDR3: TGTGCCAGCAGACAACTTTTCGGGACCGGGACAGCGCTTAATTCACCCCTCCACTTT.

V is TRBV3-1 and J is TRBJ2-4; perhaps TRBD1 as D (5 bases). Germline V CDR1 and CDR2: LGHDT, YNNKEL (reference sequence). The V end was cut by 1 base, the J end by 7 bases, with 17 bases between. The CDR3 spans 16 residues. The CDR3 is CASSQAYQGGMNIQYF. The CDR3 DNA reads as TGTGCCAGCAGCCAAGCATATCAGGGTGGGATGAACATTCAGTACTTC.

The CDR3 DNA follows: TGTGCCAGCACCCGAGGGCTTATTGGGGGAGAGACCCAGTACTTC. It yields the protein CASTRGLIGGETQYF. The V gene is TRBV28, the J gene TRBJ2-5; D possibly uses TRBD1 or TRBD2 (5 bases each). The CDR3 covers 15 residues. Germline CDR1 is MDHEN and CDR2 is SYDVKM. Trimming cost V 7 bases and J 4 bases, with 19 bases left between them.

The rearrangement uses TRBV11-3 and TRBJ2-7; the D is unclear. V was clipped by 3 bases and J by 2 bases, with 26 bases between them. CDR3 length: 19 amino acids. CDR1 is SGHNT and CDR2 is YENEEA in the germline V gene. The CDR3 nucleotides read TGTGCCAGCAGCTTCCGATTAGGGCTTAACTTGGCCCCCACCTACGAGCAGTACTTC. Amino acid sequence: CASSFRLGLNLAPTYEQYF.

This chain connects TRBV2 to TRBJ2-2; D gene unclear. Trimming took 3 bases from V and 3 from J, leaving 5 bases between them. The CDR3 extends over 13 amino acids. The germline CDR1 and CDR2 sequences are SNHLY and FYNNEI. CDR3 DNA: TGTGCCAGCAGTGACTACCACACCGGGGAGCTGTTTTTT. Amino acid sequence: CASSDYHTGELFF.